Presented here are 9 T cell receptor beta chains from one specimen sequenced in a study of blood T cell repertoires in COVID-19. The assay was immunoSEQ multiplex PCR, and TCRdb's table has in-frame clones only and misses some. The sample contains approximately 400,000 clones, roughly 90% of which appear only once. Specimen: PBMCs or T cells enriched from blood (not recorded which). The receptors originated from a woman aged 40 to 49 who had been exposed to COVID-19.

The V and J genes are TRBV11-3 and TRBJ2-1; no clear D. Germline V gene data show CDR1 as SGHNT and CDR2 as YENEEA. Trimming removed 0 bases at V and 7 bases at J, with 4 bases between. CDR3 length: 12 residues. The chain's CDR3 is CASSLDRNEQFF. CDR3 nucleotide sequence: TGTGCCAGCAGCTTAGATCGGAATGAGCAGTTCTTC.

The V call is TRBV2, the J call TRBJ1-5; D gene uncertain. CDR3 size: 13 residues. The germline CDR1 and CDR2 sequences are SNHLY and FYNNEI. V shed 6 bases and J shed 8 bases, with 14 bases lying between them. The CDR3: CASSTRGSEPQHF. The CDR3, as DNA: TGTGCCAGCAGCACCCGAGGTTCGGAGCCCCAGCATTTT.

The rearrangement joins TRBV18 to TRBJ2-3, with D possibly being TRBD1 (6 bases). V lost 4 bases and J lost 0, with 8 bases in between. This CDR3 has 14 residues. The germline CDR1 and CDR2 sequences are KGHSH and LQKENI. CDR3 in amino acids: CASSRDRSTDTQYF. CDR3 DNA: TGTGCCAGCTCACGAGACAGGAGCACAGATACGCAGTATTTT.

This clone has a handful of counts. The chain has TRBV3-1 (or the pseudogene TRBV3-2) and TRBJ1-1; D is possibly TRBD1 (6 bases). CDR1 and CDR2 (germline): LGHDT, YNNKEL (reference sequence). This CDR3 region has 14 residues. V dropped 3 bases and J dropped 2 bases, with 10 bases sitting between them. The CDR3 spells CASSHLTGNTEAFF. DNA of the CDR3: TGTGCCAGCAGCCATCTGACAGGTAACACTGAAGCTTTCTTT.

This chain joins TRBV29-1 and TRBJ2-1; 11 bases match TRBD2. Germline V gives CDR1 SQVTM, CDR2 ANQGSEA. V shed 4 bases and J 4 bases; nucleotides not matched to a gene: 6. CDR3 length equals 15 residues. The CDR3 bases are TGCAGCGTTGCTGGTAGCGGGAGGGATTACAATGAGCAGTTCTTC. Translation: CSVAGSGRDYNEQFF.

The gene calls are TRBV5-8 and TRBJ1-4; 10 bases line up with TRBD1. The CDR3 spans 16 residues. The V segment lost 4 bases and the J segment 8 bases; nucleotides outside the gene matches: 11. Germline V gene data show CDR1 as SGHTS and CDR2 as YDEGEE. The CDR3 loop reads CASSPGQGSLGEKLFF. CDR3 sequence (DNA): TGTGCCAGCAGCCCGGGACAGGGGTCCCTCGGGGAAAAACTGTTTTTT.

The chain recombines TRBV5-1 with TRBJ1-2; the match to TRBD1 covers 9 bases. Germline V gene sequence: CDR1 SGHRS, CDR2 YFSETQ. The CDR3 totals 15 residues. The junction had 12 bases not matched to a gene; V was cut back by 2 bases and J by 10 bases. CDR3 nucleotides: TGCGCCAGCAGCTTCGGAGGTGGGACAGGGAACGACTACACCTTC. Protein product: CASSFGGGTGNDYTF.

The rearrangement links TRBV27 to TRBJ2-1, with no clear D. V was trimmed by 3 bases and J by 6 bases, leaving 6 bases between them. Germline CDR1 reads MNHEY; CDR2 reads SMNVEV (reference sequence). The CDR3 totals 12 residues. CDR3 in amino acids: CASSFSFNEQFF. As DNA, the CDR3 is TGTGCCAGCAGTTTTTCGTTCAATGAGCAGTTCTTC.

The V call is TRBV19, the J call TRBJ2-7; 9 bases map to TRBD1. Losses at the gene ends were 3 bases for V and 3 bases for J; bases not matched to a gene: 9. Germline V gene data show CDR1 as LNHDA and CDR2 as SQIVND (reference sequence). There are 16 residues in the CDR3. CDR3 bases: TGTGCCAGTAGTATTAGGGTGGGACAGGGAGGCTACGAGCAGTACTTC. This sequence encodes CASSIRVGQGGYEQYF.